The T cell receptor (beta chain) under discussion was sequenced for a study of cytomegalovirus exposure and HLA in healthy donors. When sampled, the donors appeared nominally healthy, though they likely had unrecorded immune exposures. As regards this clone: Its target is unknown.

From germline, CDR1 is MNHEY and CDR2 SMNVEV (reference sequence). CDR3 size: 14 residues. The ends were cut back, 2 bases at V and 3 bases at J, with 11 bases in the middle. 13 Jbeta primers and 60 Vbeta primers were used for the PCR. Produced via immunoSEQ multiplex PCR; TCRdb's table is partial and in-frame only. The sample yields 120,000 to 150,000 clones, 76% seen once. Notes on the study in general: In vitro, a few CMV-associated chains proved specific for CMV antigens. High specificity and sensitivity for cytomegalovirus status were reported for the classifier.

The chain employs TRBV27 and TRBJ2-7; unclear D gene. The TCR was taken from a young man in good health and CMV-seronegative. Sequencing was carried out using PBMCs. The CDR3 is CASSLDSTHYEQYF. The CDR3 DNA reads as TGTGCCAGCAGTTTAGACTCGACCCACTACGAGCAGTACTTC.